Described below is a single TCR beta chain sequence and its context. The data derive from a study of T-cell reconstitution after alpha-beta-depleted transplantation in children. Molecular barcoding with unique molecular identifiers was used for the TCRbeta library. Each CDR3 protein gets one entry after TCRdb re-called the PCR reads with MiXCR. The profile shows roughly 500,000 distinct CDR3 sequences, around 16% of them singletons. Sequencing used PBMCs from the stem cell graft donor, obtained from the stem cell graft. The sequence was obtained from a human donor who donated a stem cell graft to a child with acute lymphoblastic leukemia.

The CDR3 sequence: CASGRQGSMNTEAFF. For the CDR3, the DNA is TGTGCCAGCGGACGACAGGGATCCATGAACACTGAAGCTTTCTTT. The chain couples TRBV2 to TRBJ1-1, with 7 bases lining up with TRBD1. CDR1 is SNHLY, CDR2 FYNNEI, per germline. V was pared by 8 bases and J by 0 bases, with 9 bases of the junction left unmatched. This CDR3 is built from 15 residues.